This entry lists 10 T cell receptor beta chains sequenced from one sample in a study of T cell responses to AZD1222 COVID-19 vaccine. Clones were read by immunoSEQ multiplex PCR, and TCRdb kept only the in-frame ones, dropping some. The sample holds about 140,000 clones, over 90% seen once. This specimen was peripheral blood, taken on day 0 of MenACWY control vaccination. These receptors all come from an adult in good health.

The V call is TRBV11-2, the J call TRBJ2-7; the match to TRBD1 covers 8 bases. The junction had 2 bases not matched to a gene; V was cut back by 4 bases and J by 3 bases. The CDR3 is 13 amino acids. Per germline, CDR1 SGHAT and CDR2 FQNNGV. This chain's CDR3 is CASSWGQDYEQYF. The CDR3 nucleotides are TGTGCCAGCAGCTGGGGACAGGACTACGAGCAGTACTTC.

The chain recombines TRBV2 with TRBJ2-7; 11 bases are a match to TRBD2. The V gene's germline CDR1 is SNHLY and CDR2 FYNNEI. V dropped 2 bases and J dropped 4; count of bases not matched to a gene: 10. This CDR3 spans 17 amino acids. The chain's CDR3 is CASSEIGRGLAAYEQYF. CDR3 DNA sequence: TGTGCCAGCAGTGAAATAGGTCGGGGACTAGCGGCTTACGAGCAGTACTTC.

This rearrangement joins TRBV11-3 to TRBJ2-5, with a tentative D call TRBD1 (6 bases). The V gene's germline CDR1 is SGHNT and CDR2 YENEEA. The CDR3 contains 13 residues. V was pared by 0 bases and J by 4 bases, with 6 bases between. The CDR3 DNA is TGTGCCAGCAGCTTAGACAGGGGAGAGACCCAGTACTTC. Translating it yields CASSLDRGETQYF.

This chain connects TRBV3-1 (or the pseudogene TRBV3-2) to TRBJ2-7, with unresolved D. The germline CDR1 and CDR2 sequences are LGHDT and YNNKEL (reference sequence). The V and J ends lost 0 bases and 7 bases respectively, with 10 bases between them. This CDR3 is built from 13 residues. The CDR3 nucleotides read TGTGCCAGCAGCCAAGATGTAGCAGGTGAGCAGTACTTC. It encodes CASSQDVAGEQYF.

CDR3 in amino acids: CASSYSFRRNTEAFF. CDR3 coding DNA: TGTGCCAGCAGTTACTCGTTCAGGAGGAACACTGAAGCTTTCTTT. The rearrangement links TRBV6-5 to TRBJ1-1; D is ambiguous. The CDR3 extends over 15 amino acids. Trimming took 0 bases from V and 1 from J, leaving 9 bases between them. In germline, CDR1 is MNHEY, CDR2 SVGAGI.

The rearrangement links TRBV28 to TRBJ1-6; 8 bases are shared with TRBD1. V trimming: 6 bases; J trimming: 9 bases; junction bases outside the gene matches: 7. CDR3 length: 14 amino acids. Germline V lookup: CDR1 MDHEN, CDR2 SYDVKM. DNA of the CDR3: TGTGCCAGCAGCTTGACAGGGGTTGGTTCACCCCTCCACTTT. It yields the protein CASSLTGVGSPLHF.

This rearrangement joins TRBV27 to TRBJ2-7; D gene uncertain. V was shortened by 6 bases and J by 5 bases, with 14 bases between the two germline ends. The CDR3 runs to 13 residues. Germline assignment: CDR1 MNHEY and CDR2 SMNVEV (reference sequence). CDR3 residues: CASSERDLHEQYF. For the CDR3, the DNA is TGTGCCAGCAGCGAGAGAGATCTGCACGAGCAGTACTTC.

The rearrangement links TRBV14 to TRBJ2-1; D is unresolved. V was pared by 1 base and J by 2 bases, with 3 bases between. CDR1 and CDR2 from the germline V gene are SGHDN and FVKESK. This CDR3 is 13 amino acids long. The CDR3 bases are TGTGCCAGCAGCCAAGGACCCTACAATGAGCAGTTCTTC. It codes for CASSQGPYNEQFF.

The chain couples TRBV6-6 to TRBJ1-6; possibly TRBD1 for D (6 bases). This CDR3 region has 14 residues. V dropped 6 bases and J dropped 7 bases, with 13 bases sitting between them. Germline CDR1 and CDR2: MNHNY and SVGAGI (reference sequence). The DNA for the CDR3 is TGTGCCAGCAGCCGGGGGGGGGCGAATTCACCCCTCCACTTT. Amino acid sequence: CASSRGGANSPLHF.

This clone has only one observation. V is TRBV2 and J is TRBJ2-3, with 7 bases lining up with TRBD2. The germline V gene encodes CDR1 SNHLY and CDR2 FYNNEI. V trimming: 4 bases; J trimming: 4 bases; junction bases outside the gene matches: 8. CDR3 length: 15 amino acids. The CDR3 protein is CASSGGAGEADTQYF. In DNA form, the CDR3 reads TGTGCCAGCAGTGGTGGCGCGGGGGAAGCAGATACGCAGTATTTT.